This passage covers 4 T cell receptor beta chains from one sample sequenced in a study of neurological immune-mediated disorders. MiXCR was run by TCRdb on the 5' RACE reads, yielding one entry per CDR3 protein. The sample contains under 60,000 distinct CDR3 sequences, just under 6% of which appear only once. The source material was CD4+ T cells from blood. All receptors derive from a woman aged 18-30 years with multiple sclerosis.

The rearrangement links TRBV19 to TRBJ2-5, with TRBD1 identical over 7 bases. CDR1 and CDR2 (germline): LNHDA, SQIVND (reference sequence). This CDR3 has 15 amino acids. J was trimmed by 1 base and V by 5 bases; bases with no gene match: 7. The CDR3 region is CASSRGRGPQETQYF. Written as DNA, the CDR3 is TGTGCCAGTAGTCGCGGTAGGGGGCCCCAAGAGACCCAGTACTTC.

This clonotype was detected many times. The chain links TRBV20-1 to TRBJ1-1; TRBD1 aligns across 12 bases. In germline, CDR1 is DFQATT, CDR2 SNEGSKA (reference sequence). The CDR3 covers 14 residues. Germline trimming cut 3 bases from V and 6 bases from J; bases unmatched to any gene: 5. The CDR3 is CSASPGQGASEAFF. CDR3 sequence (DNA): TGCAGTGCTAGCCCGGGACAGGGGGCCTCTGAAGCTTTCTTT.

This clonotype has a count of ten or more. The chain recombines TRBV18 with TRBJ1-1, with TRBD1 as a possible D gene (5 bases). Germline CDR1 is KGHSH and CDR2 is LQKENI. V was cut by 3 bases and J by 10 bases, with 24 bases left in between. CDR3 length: 16 residues. This CDR3 reads CASSPEAALGLGVAFF. The CDR3 DNA sequence: TGTGCCAGCTCACCTGAGGCAGCCTTGGGCCTGGGGGTAGCTTTCTTT. The full variable domain, rest sourced from reference TRBV18 and TRBJ1-1, is NAGVMQNPRHLVRRRGQEARLRCSPMKGHSHVYWYRQLPEEGLKFMVYLQKENIIDESGMPKERFSAEFPKEGPSILRIQQVVRGDSAAYFCASSPEAALGLGVAFFGQGTRLTVV.

This clonotype showed up just a few times. The chain is built from TRBV6-1 and TRBJ1-1; D gene unclear. Germline values: CDR1 MNHNS, CDR2 SASEGT. The germline V and J ends were trimmed by 7 bases and 5 bases, with 17 bases remaining between them. This CDR3 spans 14 amino acids. CDR3: CASMLEVGSTEAFF. CDR3 coding DNA: TGTGCCAGCATGTTGGAAGTAGGTTCTACTGAAGCTTTCTTT.